Below are 12 T cell receptor beta chains sequenced from a single sample in a study of patients and donors after allogeneic stem cell transplantation (dated by TCRdb to 2020 to 2021). The library came from RT-PCR. Sequencing was performed on a NextSeq 550. In-frame beta chains were kept once TCRdb had trimmed the public reads at Q25 with fastp and called clones with MiXCR. Each entry merges the rows of one CDR3 protein and shows their most common DNA and genes. Recorded for this sample are approximately 170,000 distinct CDR3 sequences; 30% of them occurred a single time. The ten largest clones capture approximately 3% of the sample. The sample comprised blood, either unsorted or a sorted T cell fraction (not recorded which). These receptors all come from a human donor who was either an allogeneic HSCT recipient or a stem cell or donor lymphocyte infusion donor (not recorded which). It is not recorded whose cells these are; they may come from a transplant donor.

The CDR3 region is CASSLARLVNEQFF. The CDR3 DNA reads TGTGCCAGCAGCTTAGCGCGGCTTGTCAATGAGCAGTTCTTC. This rearrangement joins TRBV7-2 to TRBJ2-1, with no clear D. CDR1 and CDR2 (germline): SGHTA, FQGNSA. Deletions cut 0 bases from V and 6 bases from J, with 9 bases between. The CDR3 contains 14 residues.

The rearrangement uses TRBV6-5 and TRBJ2-2; D remains ambiguous. Germline values: CDR1 MNHEY, CDR2 SVGAGI. This CDR3 is 14 amino acids long. Trimming left V 0 bases short and J 6 bases short, with 8 bases between. CDR3 sequence reads: CASSYSTWAGELFF. The CDR3 bases are TGTGCCAGCAGTTACTCGACGTGGGCCGGGGAGCTGTTTTTT.

J is TRBJ2-2 and V is TRBV7-8; TRBD2 aligns across 9 bases. The CDR3 is 18 amino acids. Germline CDR1 and CDR2: SGHVS and FQNEAQ. Trimming removed 1 base from V and 3 bases from J; junction bases left unmatched: 9. The CDR3 bases are TGTGCCAGCAGCTTAGTGTTGGTTCTAGCGGGGTACACCGGGGAGCTGTTTTTT. Translated, it gives CASSLVLVLAGYTGELFF.

The chain uses TRBV28 and TRBJ2-3, with D perhaps TRBD1 (6 bases). The CDR3 extends over 14 amino acids. Germline CDR1 MDHEN, CDR2 SYDVKM. Trimming took 10 bases from V and 1 from J, leaving 15 bases between them. CDR3 sequence: CATYEQGRTDTQYF. The DNA for the CDR3 is TGTGCCACCTACGAACAGGGCCGCACAGATACGCAGTATTTT.

The chain is built from TRBV6-5 and TRBJ2-1, with D possibly matching TRBD2 (6 bases). The V and J ends lost 0 bases and 4 bases respectively, with 16 bases between them. The CDR3 is 17 amino acids. The V gene's germline CDR1 is MNHEY and CDR2 SVGAGI. The CDR3 bases are TGTGCCAGCAGTTACTCGATAACGGGTGCGGGGTACAATGAGCAGTTCTTC. It translates to CASSYSITGAGYNEQFF.

This clonotype was observed many times. V is TRBV7-3 and J is TRBJ1-2; maybe TRBD1 (6 bases). This CDR3 comprises 14 residues. The V end was cut by 4 bases, the J end by 4 bases, with 13 bases between. Germline CDR1 and CDR2: SGHTA and FQGTGA. The CDR3 is CASSSPRGSYGYTF. The CDR3 bases are TGTGCCAGCAGCTCCCCCAGGGGTTCCTATGGCTACACCTTC.

This chain joins TRBV6-5 and TRBJ1-5; D unresolved. Trimming cost V 4 bases and J 2 bases, with 9 bases left between them. Germline CDR1 MNHEY, CDR2 SVGAGI. The CDR3 runs to 14 residues. The CDR3 nucleotides are TGTGCCAGCAGTTGGACGGCAGGCAATCAGCCCCAGCATTTT. Protein product: CASSWTAGNQPQHF.

This rearrangement joins TRBV7-9 to TRBJ1-6; D call uncertain. Per germline, CDR1 SEHNR and CDR2 FQNEAQ (reference sequence). The CDR3 contains 14 residues. V was trimmed by 2 bases and J by 7 bases, leaving 9 bases between them. CDR3 protein: CASSLSGRNSPLHF. CDR3 DNA sequence: TGTGCCAGCAGCTTATCAGGACGGAATTCACCCCTCCACTTT.

The J gene is TRBJ1-1, the V gene TRBV7-2; no firm D call. V was shortened by 5 bases and J by 10 bases, with 14 bases between the two germline ends. The CDR3 is made up of 12 amino acids. Germline V CDR1 and CDR2: SGHTA, FQGNSA. The chain's CDR3 is CASSPNRVGAFF. The CDR3 DNA is TGTGCCAGCAGCCCAAACCGGGTAGGAGCTTTCTTT.

The chain joins TRBV28 to TRBJ1-1, with unresolved D. V shed 3 bases and J shed 0 bases, with 11 bases lying between them. The CDR3 extends over 15 amino acids. CDR1 and CDR2 from the germline V gene are MDHEN and SYDVKM. In DNA, the CDR3 is TGTGCCAGCAGTTTCTTCGGCATGCTGAACACTGAAGCTTTCTTT. Translating it yields CASSFFGMLNTEAFF.

This CDR3 is CAWSEGRWSGYTF. CDR3 coding DNA: TGTGCCTGGAGCGAGGGGCGCTGGTCTGGCTACACCTTC. The V call is TRBV30, the J call TRBJ1-2, with D perhaps matching TRBD1 (5 bases). Germline-derived CDR1 and CDR2 are GTSNPN and SVGIG (reference sequence). The V and J ends lost 3 bases and 7 bases respectively, with 15 bases between them. The CDR3 is 13 residues long.

The chain couples TRBV5-1 to TRBJ2-3, with 10 nucleotides matching TRBD2. Germline CDR1 and CDR2: SGHRS and YFSETQ. The CDR3 extends over 15 amino acids. V shed 0 bases, J shed 13 bases, and the junction held 11 bases outside the gene matches. DNA of the CDR3: TGCGCCAGCAGCTTGGAACTAGCGGGAACTGGAGGGGAGTATTTT. This codes for CASSLELAGTGGEYF.